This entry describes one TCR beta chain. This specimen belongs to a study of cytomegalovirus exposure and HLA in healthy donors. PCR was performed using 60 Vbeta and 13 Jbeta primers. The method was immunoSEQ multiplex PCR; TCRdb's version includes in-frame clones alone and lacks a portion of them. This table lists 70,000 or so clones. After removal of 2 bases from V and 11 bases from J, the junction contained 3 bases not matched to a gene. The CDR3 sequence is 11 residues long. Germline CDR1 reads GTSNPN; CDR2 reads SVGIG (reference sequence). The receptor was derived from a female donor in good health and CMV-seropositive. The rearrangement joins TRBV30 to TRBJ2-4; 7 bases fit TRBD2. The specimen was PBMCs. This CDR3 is CAWSRGGVQYF. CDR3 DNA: TGTGCCTGGAGTCGCGGGGGTGTTCAGTACTTC.